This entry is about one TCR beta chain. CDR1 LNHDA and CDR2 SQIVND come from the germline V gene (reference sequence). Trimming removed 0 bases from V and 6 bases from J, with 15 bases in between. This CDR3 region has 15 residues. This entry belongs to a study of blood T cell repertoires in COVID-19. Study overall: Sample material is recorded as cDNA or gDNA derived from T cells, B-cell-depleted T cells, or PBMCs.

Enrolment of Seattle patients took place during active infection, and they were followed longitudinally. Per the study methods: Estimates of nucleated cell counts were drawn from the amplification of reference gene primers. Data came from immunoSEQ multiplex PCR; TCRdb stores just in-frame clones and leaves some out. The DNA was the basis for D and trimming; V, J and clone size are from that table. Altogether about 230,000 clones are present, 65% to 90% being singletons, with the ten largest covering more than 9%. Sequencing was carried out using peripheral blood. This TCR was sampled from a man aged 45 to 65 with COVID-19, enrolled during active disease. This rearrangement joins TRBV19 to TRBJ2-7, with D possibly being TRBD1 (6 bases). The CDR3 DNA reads TGTGCCAGTAGTATAGATTTAGGACAGATGGGCGAGCAGTACTTC. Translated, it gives CASSIDLGQMGEQYF.